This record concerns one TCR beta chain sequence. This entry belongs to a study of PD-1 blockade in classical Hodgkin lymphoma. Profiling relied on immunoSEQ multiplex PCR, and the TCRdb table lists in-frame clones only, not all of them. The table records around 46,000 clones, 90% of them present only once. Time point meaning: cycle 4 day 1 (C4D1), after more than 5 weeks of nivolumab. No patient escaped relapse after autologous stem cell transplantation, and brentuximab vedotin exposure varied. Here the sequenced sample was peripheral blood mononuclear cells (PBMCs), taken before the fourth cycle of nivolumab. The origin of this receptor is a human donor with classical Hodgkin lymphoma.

DNA of the CDR3: TGTGCCAGCAGCTTAGATGGGGGGGAGCAGTACTTC. Protein: CASSLDGGEQYF. This sequence joins TRBV7-9 and TRBJ2-7; D might be TRBD2 (6 bases). Trimming removed 1 base at V and 7 bases at J, with 8 bases between. CDR1 and CDR2 (germline): SEHNR, FQNEAQ (reference sequence). The CDR3 is 12 residues long.